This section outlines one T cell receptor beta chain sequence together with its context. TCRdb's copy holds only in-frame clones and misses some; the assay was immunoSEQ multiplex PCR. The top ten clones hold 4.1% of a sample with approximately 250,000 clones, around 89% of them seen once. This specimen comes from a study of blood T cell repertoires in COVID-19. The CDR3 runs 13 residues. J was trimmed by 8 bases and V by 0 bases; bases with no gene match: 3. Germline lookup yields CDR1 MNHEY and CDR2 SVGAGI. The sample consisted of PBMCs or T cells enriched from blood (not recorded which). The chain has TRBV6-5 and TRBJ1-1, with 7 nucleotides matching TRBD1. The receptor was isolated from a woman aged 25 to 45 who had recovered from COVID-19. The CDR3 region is CASSYSDRYEAFF. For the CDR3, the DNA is TGTGCCAGCAGTTACTCGGACAGGTACGAAGCTTTCTTT.